The rows below give T cell receptor beta chains drawn from one sample of a study of Graves' ophthalmopathy and Graves' hyperthyroidism. TCRdb used MiXCR to reprocess the multiplex PCR reads, holding one entry per CDR3 protein. The sample holds 350,000 to 450,000 distinct CDR3 sequences; 15% to 20% are singletons and the top ten take roughly 1.4%. The material sequenced was peripheral blood. Source of these receptors: a woman aged 18-29 years with Graves' ophthalmopathy. Each CDR3 is given with its conserved first and last residue. D genes are given only for firm matches.

J: TRBJ1-5
D: -
V: TRBV12-3/TRBV12-4
CDR3: CASRTSGGTGQPQHF

J: TRBJ1-6
D: TRBD1
V: TRBV7-2
CDR3: CASSLASGTGTIGVGSPLHF

J: TRBJ2-7
D: -
V: TRBV18
CDR3: CASSPPAGSYEQYF

J: TRBJ1-6
D: TRBD1
V: TRBV12-3/TRBV12-4
CDR3: CASSLTTGGNSPLHF

J: TRBJ2-7
D: TRBD1
V: TRBV27
CDR3: CASSDRTGGDGEQYF

J: TRBJ2-6
D: -
V: TRBV11-3
CDR3: CASSAAGVGANVLTF

J: TRBJ2-7
D: -
V: TRBV6-2/TRBV6-3
CDR3: CASSYWYEQYF

J: TRBJ2-5
D: TRBD2
V: TRBV7-3
CDR3: CASSPTGTRGRETQYF

J: TRBJ1-2
D: -
V: TRBV6-1
CDR3: CASSERMGGIGYTF

J: TRBJ2-2
D: TRBD2
V: TRBV28
CDR3: CASRSAGASGTVGELFF

J: TRBJ2-7
D: TRBD1
V: TRBV7-2
CDR3: CASSPRAQGNEQYF

J: TRBJ2-7
D: -
V: TRBV28
CDR3: CASSRDFYEQYF

J: TRBJ1-6
D: -
V: TRBV15
CDR3: CATSRNTDSPLHF

J: TRBJ2-5
D: -
V: TRBV25-1
CDR3: CASSEVVGETQYF

J: TRBJ1-5
D: -
V: TRBV7-9
CDR3: CASSPGGYSNQPQHF

J: TRBJ1-2
D: -
V: TRBV12-3/TRBV12-4
CDR3: CASTPLYGYTF

J: TRBJ2-7
D: -
V: TRBV28
CDR3: CASSLPGYEQYF

J: TRBJ2-5
D: TRBD2
V: TRBV11-2
CDR3: CASSLDPGLAGAKTQYF

J: TRBJ1-6
D: -
V: TRBV28
CDR3: CASSLSVGKGNSPLHF

J: TRBJ1-2
D: -
V: TRBV7-2
CDR3: CASSRGNGYTF

J: TRBJ1-1
D: TRBD1
V: TRBV13
CDR3: CASSDTGQRTNTEAFF

J: TRBJ2-6
D: -
V: TRBV6-2/TRBV6-3
CDR3: CASAPGGSGANVLTF

J: TRBJ2-7
D: -
V: TRBV6-2/TRBV6-3
CDR3: CASSYRTGWNYEQYF

J: TRBJ1-3
D: -
V: TRBV4-2
CDR3: CASSQDEAGTSGNTIYF

J: TRBJ1-6
D: -
V: TRBV30
CDR3: CAWSVGLAEFSPLHF

J: TRBJ2-7
D: TRBD1
V: TRBV11-2
CDR3: CASSLDRDRVDEQYF

J: TRBJ1-2
D: -
V: TRBV7-8
CDR3: CASSSDRYYGYTF

J: TRBJ1-1
D: -
V: TRBV7-2
CDR3: CASSLVAGQNTEAFF

J: TRBJ2-7
D: TRBD2
V: TRBV19
CDR3: CASLGRKGEQYF

J: TRBJ2-7
D: -
V: TRBV28
CDR3: CASLEVGYEQYF

J: TRBJ2-7
D: -
V: TRBV15
CDR3: CATSRDHRWEQYF

J: TRBJ1-3
D: -
V: TRBV7-2
CDR3: CASSPTGGNTIYF

J: TRBJ1-1
D: -
V: TRBV5-1
CDR3: CASSLDSRGTEAFF

J: TRBJ1-1
D: -
V: TRBV29-1
CDR3: CSVSREVNTEAFF

J: TRBJ2-7
D: -
V: TRBV7-2
CDR3: CASSISGFYEQYF

J: TRBJ2-1
D: -
V: TRBV27
CDR3: CASSLGLDRLRNEQFF

J: TRBJ1-1
D: -
V: TRBV7-8
CDR3: CASSTDGVNTEAFF